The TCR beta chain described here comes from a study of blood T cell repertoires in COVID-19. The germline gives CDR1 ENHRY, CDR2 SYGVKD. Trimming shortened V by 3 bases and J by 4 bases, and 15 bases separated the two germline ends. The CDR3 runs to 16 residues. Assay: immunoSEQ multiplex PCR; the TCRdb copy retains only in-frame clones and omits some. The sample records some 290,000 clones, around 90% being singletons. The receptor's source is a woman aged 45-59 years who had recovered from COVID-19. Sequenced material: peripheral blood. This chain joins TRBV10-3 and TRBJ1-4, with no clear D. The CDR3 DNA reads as TGTGCCATCAGTGATACGGAGAGTGCCGGTAATGAAAAACTGTTTTTT. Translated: CAISDTESAGNEKLFF.